This record concerns one T cell receptor beta chain sequence. Its antigen is not known. Those donors who had ophthalmopathy presented with moderate-to-severe activity, a CAS of ≥3, a NOSPECS of ≥4 and a duration under 3 months. The diagnosis combined clinical symptoms, thyroxine, TRAb, thyroid ultrasound and orbital computed tomography scans. This entry belongs to a study of Graves' ophthalmopathy and Graves' hyperthyroidism. Whole-study findings and limits: Blood shared most expanded thyroid clonotypes above 0.001 frequency. As the model predicted ophthalmopathy progression, it achieved a sensitivity of less than 71% and a specificity of roughly 72%.

CDR1 and CDR2 (germline): SGHAT, FQNNGV. This CDR3 spans 13 amino acids. Trimming took 5 bases from V and 1 from J, leaving 8 bases between them. RNA transcripts were the template, and TCR beta CDR3 regions were amplified from them. HTBI primers primed a first-round RT-PCR, and a second-round multiplex PCR followed. TCRdb re-derived calls from the multiplex PCR reads in MiXCR, one entry per CDR3 protein. The table lists some 250,000 distinct CDR3 sequences, roughly 50% of them singletons. The receptor was derived from an adult man with Graves' ophthalmopathy. The sequenced sample was peripheral blood. The V gene is TRBV11-2, the J gene TRBJ1-2; D is uncertain. The CDR3 region has the DNA TGTGCCAGCAGCCCCATGAGTAACTATGGCTACACCTTC. Translating it yields CASSPMSNYGYTF.